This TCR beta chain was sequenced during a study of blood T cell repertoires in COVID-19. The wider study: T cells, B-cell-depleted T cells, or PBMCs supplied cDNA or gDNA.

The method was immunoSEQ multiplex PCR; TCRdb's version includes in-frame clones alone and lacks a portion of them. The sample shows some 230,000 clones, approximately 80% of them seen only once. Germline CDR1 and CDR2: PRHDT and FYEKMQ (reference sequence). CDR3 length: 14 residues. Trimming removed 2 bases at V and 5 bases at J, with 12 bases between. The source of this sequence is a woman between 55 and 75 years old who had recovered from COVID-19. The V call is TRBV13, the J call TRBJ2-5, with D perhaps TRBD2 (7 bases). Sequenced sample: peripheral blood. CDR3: CASSLTGGTETQYF. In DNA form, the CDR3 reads TGTGCCAGCAGCTTAACGGGGGGCACCGAGACCCAGTACTTC.